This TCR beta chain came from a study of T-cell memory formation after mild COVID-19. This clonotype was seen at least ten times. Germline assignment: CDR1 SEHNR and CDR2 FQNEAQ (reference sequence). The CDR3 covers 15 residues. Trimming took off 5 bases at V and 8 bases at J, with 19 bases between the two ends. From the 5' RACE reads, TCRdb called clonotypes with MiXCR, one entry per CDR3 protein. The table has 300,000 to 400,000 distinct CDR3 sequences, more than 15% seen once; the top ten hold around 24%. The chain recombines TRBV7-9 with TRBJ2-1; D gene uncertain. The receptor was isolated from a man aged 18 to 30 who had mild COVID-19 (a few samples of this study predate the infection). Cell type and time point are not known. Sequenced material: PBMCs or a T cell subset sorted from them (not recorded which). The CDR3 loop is CASSHDKPHLDEQFF. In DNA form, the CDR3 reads TGTGCCAGCAGCCATGACAAACCCCACCTAGATGAGCAGTTCTTC.